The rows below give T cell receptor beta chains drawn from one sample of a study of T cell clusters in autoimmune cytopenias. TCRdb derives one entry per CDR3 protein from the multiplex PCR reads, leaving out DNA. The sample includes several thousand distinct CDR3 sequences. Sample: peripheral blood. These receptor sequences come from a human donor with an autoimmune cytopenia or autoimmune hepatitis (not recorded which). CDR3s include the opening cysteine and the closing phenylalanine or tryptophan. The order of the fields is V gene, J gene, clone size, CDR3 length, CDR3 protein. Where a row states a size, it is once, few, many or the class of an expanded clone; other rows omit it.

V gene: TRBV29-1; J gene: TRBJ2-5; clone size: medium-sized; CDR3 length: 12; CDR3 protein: CSVGAGGETQYF
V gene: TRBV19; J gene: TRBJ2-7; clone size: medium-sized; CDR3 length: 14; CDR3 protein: CASSPRQGSGEQYF
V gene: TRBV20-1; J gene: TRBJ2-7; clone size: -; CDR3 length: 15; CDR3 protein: CSARSSGTPATEQYF
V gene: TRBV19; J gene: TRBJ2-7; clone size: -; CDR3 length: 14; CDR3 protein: CASRSRDGSYEQYF
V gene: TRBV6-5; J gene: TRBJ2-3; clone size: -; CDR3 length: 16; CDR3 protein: CASSSLLRDTTDTQYF
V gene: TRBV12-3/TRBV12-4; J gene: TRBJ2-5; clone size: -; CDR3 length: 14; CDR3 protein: CASSFWQLLETQYF
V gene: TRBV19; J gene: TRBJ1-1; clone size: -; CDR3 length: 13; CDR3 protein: CASSIQGAVVAFF
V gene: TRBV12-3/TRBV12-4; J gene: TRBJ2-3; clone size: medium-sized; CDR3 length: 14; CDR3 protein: CASTPGQIFDTQYF
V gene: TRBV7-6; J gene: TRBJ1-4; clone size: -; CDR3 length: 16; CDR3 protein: CASSSGTGEAAEKLFF
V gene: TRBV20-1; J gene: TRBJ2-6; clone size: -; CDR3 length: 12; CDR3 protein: CSAVSGANVLTF
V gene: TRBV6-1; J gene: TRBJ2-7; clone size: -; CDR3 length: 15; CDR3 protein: CASSEAGISSYEQYF
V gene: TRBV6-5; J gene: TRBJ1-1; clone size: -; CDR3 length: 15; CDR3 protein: CASRAGPGQNTEAFF